The source of this T cell receptor (beta chain) is a study of early T cells in non-severe SARS-CoV-2 infection (dated by TCRdb to about 2021). About the investigation overall: Because TCR sequencing relied on bulk RNA taken from unsorted whole blood, pairing of alpha and beta chains was not possible. Overall study outcomes, separate from this receptor: VDJdb matching was skewed toward anti-spike CD8 responses and likely underestimated virus-specific expansions by missing private and CD4 specificities.

Set within a cohort of healthcare workers in London, UK, this nested case-control study involved weekly PCR testing of nasopharyngeal swabs along with blood sampling. Healthcare workers were recruited during the week of the UK lockdown, between 23 and 31 March 2020, and followed weekly for up to roughly 15 weeks. The protocol used for the library was 5' RACE. TCRdb records NextSeq 500 as the sequencer. To correct for sequencing error and PCR bias, the TCR library protocol tagged individual cDNA molecules with unique molecular identifiers. Both TCR alpha and beta chains were sequenced, and tight co-correlation was observed between alpha and beta sequence abundances in each sample. As for the authors' bioinformatics: Decombinator V4 was used to annotate TCR sequences for V gene, J gene and CDR3. Expanded TCRs were defined as changing significantly between any two time points under a Poisson model with p below 0.0001. TCR abundances were normalised to the total number of TCRs sequenced per sample and expressed as counts per million. MAIT TCRs were defined by TRAV1-2 paired with TRAJ12, TRAJ20 or TRAJ33, and iNKT TCRs by TRAV10 paired with TRAJ18. VDJdb, accessed on 1 November 2021, was searched for TCRs annotated for CMV, EBV and SARS-CoV-2, and TCRs annotated for more than one antigen were excluded. TCRdb applied fastp at Q25 and MiXCR to the public reads, then kept only in-frame beta chains. CDR3 protein sequences are deduplicated, and each keeps its most common genes and DNA. The V and J calls, along with clone size, are taken from TCRdb and not from the paper's own processing. In this sample the table shows about 61,000 distinct CDR3 sequences, approximately 10% of which occur a single time. Roughly 1.7% of the sample is held by the ten biggest clonotypes.

Many counts were recorded for this clonotype. No antigen is known for it. Base qualities are missing; no much larger clone stands one base away. Taken from the germline V gene, the CDR1 and CDR2 loops are KGHSH and LQKENI. V and J are truncated by 3 bases and 8 bases respectively, leaving an intervening sequence of 11 bases. The CDR3 numbers 13 residues from cysteine through phenylalanine. Only CDR3 DNA is held: 39 bases, read in frame from base 1. The sequence is built from TRBV18 and TRBJ1-5; the D gene is perhaps TRBD1, from 5 matching bases. The clonotype was recovered from an adult who was a healthcare worker with PCR-confirmed SARS-CoV-2 infection or an uninfected control (not recorded which). Sequenced input: whole blood. At the DNA level, the sequence is TGTGCCAGCTCACCCGAGCGGGGGGAGCCCCAGCATTTT. This sequence encodes CASSPERGEPQHF.